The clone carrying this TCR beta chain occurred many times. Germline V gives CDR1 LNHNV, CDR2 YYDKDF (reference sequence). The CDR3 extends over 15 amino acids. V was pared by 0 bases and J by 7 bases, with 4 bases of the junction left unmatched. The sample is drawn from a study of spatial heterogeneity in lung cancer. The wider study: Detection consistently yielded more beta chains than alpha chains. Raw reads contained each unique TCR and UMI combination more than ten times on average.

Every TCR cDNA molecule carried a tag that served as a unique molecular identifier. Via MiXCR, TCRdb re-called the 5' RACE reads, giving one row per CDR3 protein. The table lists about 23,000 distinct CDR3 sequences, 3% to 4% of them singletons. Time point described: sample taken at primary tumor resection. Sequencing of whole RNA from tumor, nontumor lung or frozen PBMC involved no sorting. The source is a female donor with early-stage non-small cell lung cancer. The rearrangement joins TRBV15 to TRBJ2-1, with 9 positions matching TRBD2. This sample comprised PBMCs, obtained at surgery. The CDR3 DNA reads TGTGCCACCAGCAGAGATAGCGGGAGTTGGAATGAGCAGTTCTTC. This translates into CATSRDSGSWNEQFF.